Reported below is one TCR beta chain. Its binding antigen is unknown. No base quality information exists; no much larger clone differs at one position. V is reduced by 7 bases and J by 5 bases, leaving a spacing of 11 bases between them. Measured from the cysteine to the phenylalanine, the CDR3 is 12 residues long. The DNA shown is the 36-base CDR3, in frame from base 1. This sample was taken from a study of blood T cell repertoires in COVID-19 (dated by TCRdb to the early 2020s). Regarding the complete study: Recovered participants in ImmuneRACE Cohort 3 were defined by two consecutive negative NP/OP PCR tests, clearance by a healthcare professional, or resolution of symptoms. The samples were drawn from the first 160 participants of the ongoing ImmuneRACE study and from 1,254 subjects provided by 6 global collaborators. Deeply sampled blood TCRbeta repertoires from subjects exposed to, actively infected with, or recovered from COVID-19 were included in the dataset. Nearly every sample came with metadata listing a de-identified subject ID, COVID-19 status, age in years and sex. The material from the prospective study consisted of cDNA or gDNA derived from T cells, B-cell-depleted T cells, or PBMCs. A freely available public database, intended as a resource for researchers studying the immune response to SARS-CoV-2, is where the repertoires were released. The collaborator samples originated in the United States, Italy and Spain and spanned the acute and convalescent phases of COVID-19. HLA class I and class II types, where available, came from metadata supplied by the sample provider rather than from assay-based typing.

Results the study describes overall, beyond this receptor: How much clinical and demographic metadata was included differed by source and by participant, and the metadata was provided uncurated.

Enrolling through a virtual design, the prospective study's participants ranged in age from about 18 to 89 years and lived across about two dozen United States geographic areas. In the prospective study, cohorts were assigned on the basis of participant-reported clinical history obtained from a screening survey and a study questionnaire. In the prospective study, whole blood, serum and a nasopharyngeal or oropharyngeal swab were collected from each participant by mobile phlebotomists. Additional blood draws and questionnaires over an approximately two-month period could optionally be provided by prospective study participants. Before DNA extraction, prospective study blood samples were shipped either frozen or at room temperature. TCRbeta CDR3 regions were amplified from genomic DNA using the immunoSEQ Assay, a bias-controlled multiplex PCR. Turning to the authors' computational methods: The number of nucleated cells in each sample was estimated from the amplification of reference gene primers within the assay. Sequence reads were collapsed and filtered to measure the absolute abundance of every unique TCRbeta CDR3 rearrangement. For each sample, productive Simpson clonality was calculated as the square root of Simpson's diversity index across productive rearrangements. As stored in TCRdb, this immuneACCESS dataset retains in-frame rearrangements with V and J assigned. A fraction of the clones does not appear; measured against another copy, unresolved V genes explain less than half of the discrepancy, and the remainder lacks a known reason. For V, J and clone size, that table is used; D and trimming come from the DNA. Present in this sample are about 190,000 clones, approximately 86% of which were seen just once. Approximately 25% of the sample lies in the top ten.

Sequencing was done on a sample of PBMCs or T cells enriched from blood (not recorded which). This receptor chain uses TRBV12-3 or TRBV12-4 and TRBJ1-1; TRBD1 is a possible D gene, resting on 5 matching bases. This clonotype was obtained from a woman between 35 and 50 years old in a cohort exposed to, infected with or recovered from COVID-19 (not recorded which). The nucleotide sequence reads TGTGCCAGCAACCCCGGGGGAACTGAAGCTTTCTTT. The translation is CASNPGGTEAFF.